This record concerns one T cell receptor (beta chain) sequence. Its antigen specificity is not known. Base qualities are not provided; no much larger clone lies one nucleotide away. These data originate in a study of cytomegalovirus exposure and HLA in healthy donors (dated by TCRdb to the late 2010s). Background for the entire study: An earlier analysis of fewer than 750 of the donors reported 250 to 350 Gb of sequence data and some 110 million unique TCR beta sequences obtained from approximately 180 million T cells. About 330 gigabases of sequencing data and approximately 91 million unique TCR sequences made up an early release that covered 500 to 700 HLA-typed donors. Among the roughly 400 genotyped donors, approximately 76% belonged to the genetic ancestry cluster associated with self-reported Caucasian donors. The study was designed to test whether signatures of past pathogen exposure could be identified by cataloging public T cell receptors. The T cell repertoires of some 670 subjects were profiled by immunosequencing and related to cytomegalovirus serostatus. Along with the roughly 700-subject first cohort, a separate validation cohort of 120 different subjects was used. To predict cytomegalovirus infection status, the study combined high-throughput TCR immunosequencing, statistical association of individual TCRs with disease status, and machine learning. In a later analysis, previously published TCR beta repertoires from several hundred donors were re-analyzed and high-resolution HLA genotyping was added so that TCR occurrence patterns could be studied. Rather than using new phenotypic data, the later analysis identified candidate immune exposures from TCR beta sequences and from how often those sequences occurred across donors. In an earlier analysis of more than 550 of the donors, high-throughput TCR beta sequencing was used to judge whether each TCR beta V gene segment behaved as functional or pseudogenic. Donor age, sex, ethnicity and CMV serostatus were collected together with the repertoire data. A later genetic analysis used genome-wide SNP genotypes for about three fifths of the 666 donors, treating that subset as a discovery cohort. Every discovery cohort repertoire had been produced on one sequencing platform. HLA typing included class I and class II loci at four-digit resolution. The number of typed donors differed by locus: about 620-630 for A, B, C, DRB1 and DQB1; 522 for DQA1; approximately 600 for DPA1; and around 490 for DPB1. A handful of DR-DQ haplotypes were handled as single units for association and clustering because linkage in the cohort was strong. Among over 350 genotyped donors of the cohort, an average of 235,054 unique TCR beta nucleotide sequences were sequenced per donor, about a sixth of them non-productive. Beyond this particular receptor, the publication reports: According to a later analysis, parvovirus B19, influenza, CMV and Epstein-Barr virus appeared linked to several top co-occurrence clusters. In vitro tests confirmed that a few of the cytomegalovirus-associated TCR beta chains recognize cytomegalovirus antigens. For the cohort, immune exposure information was limited to CMV serostatus. The study listed 164 TCR beta chains as associated with cytomegalovirus. According to the authors, the approach could potentially be generalized to other disease states and immunological phenotypes. A later analysis found that TCR association rates varied across HLA loci, with DRB1 alleles showing the most associated TCRs and HLA-C alleles the fewest. Only TCR beta chains were sequenced in this cohort, and the absence of alpha or paired-chain data limited detectable features. The classifier was reported to diagnose cytomegalovirus status with high specificity and sensitivity in both the original and validation cohorts. In a later analysis, HLA-associated TCR beta chains were found to be more clonally expanded and to have lower generation probabilities than equally common non-associated chains. Because the 87-base-pair reads could not distinguish some IMGT-functional V segments, including TRBV6-2 and TRBV6-3, those segments were excluded. The sequencing pipeline was judged likely to have produced a cluster of highly shared sequence variants as a technical artifact. Because counts were too low, about 18 rarely observed V segments, including chromosome 9 orphons, were excluded from the earlier analysis of a few hundred of the donors. A later genetic analysis reported fewer N-insertions in productive TCRs among donors in an Asian-associated ancestry cluster than the roughly 700-donor mean. Correlated functional status among segregating V segments might reflect linkage disequilibrium, but an unknown experimental factor could not be ruled out. In an earlier analysis of 450 to 750 of the donors, most TCR beta V segments appeared in productive rearrangements about 87% or about 30% of the time, broadly matching IMGT annotations. A further reported finding was that TCR beta sequences accurately predicted the HLA-A and HLA-B alleles for most subjects in the first cohort. When HLA alleles, especially DR and DQ, strongly co-occurred, attributing TCR associations to individual alleles was difficult. A later genetic analysis associated a missense DCLRE1C variant with V-gene and J-gene trimming of TCR beta chains, and an independent cohort replicated the association. Specific HLA alleles were associated with over 15,000 TCR beta sequences at a false discovery rate of 0.05 in a later analysis. Because HLA typing was unavailable for some donors at each locus, only the typed subset was used in association tests. In a later analysis, most CMV-associated TCR beta chains were found to appear HLA-restricted, with HLA associations seemingly driven largely by CMV exposure. The presence/absence analyses assumed that sequencing depth was roughly uniform across donors, and that assumption may not be true. Most TCR sequences were seen in very few donors, while some public TCRs were found in many individuals.

Library creation used the immunoSEQ multiplex PCR assay. For the multiplex PCR, a mixture combining 60 forward primers for TCR Vbeta segments and 13 reverse primers for TCR Jbeta segments was used. The CDR3 region of rearranged TCR beta genes was amplified from genomic DNA by a multiplex PCR assay. On the Illumina HiSeq System, the amplified TCR beta libraries were sequenced as 87-base-pair reads. On the authors' methods: In a later analysis, some 80 million unique TCR beta chains were counted across the approximately 640 repertoires, and around 10 million of these chains were shared by at least two donors. Raw reads were error-corrected and collapsed into unique sequences by a nearest-neighbor algorithm in which closely related sequences were merged to remove PCR and sequencing errors. Alignment of CDR3 sequences to IMGT reference sequences was used to assign V, D and J gene segments. For a sequence to be retained, at least a six-nucleotide match to both a V gene segment and a J gene segment was required. Rearrangements were classified as productive when the CDR3 lacked stop codons and remained in frame with V and J, and all other rearrangements were classified as non-productive. CDR3 was defined by IMGT convention, running from the second conserved V-encoded cysteine to the conserved J-encoded phenylalanine. In an earlier analysis of some 550 of the donors, sequences lacking an unambiguous match to a single V gene segment were excluded. In an earlier analysis of approximately 550 of the donors, V segments were called functional above 56.7% productive rearrangements and were called segregating when the between-donor standard deviation exceeded 5%. A statistical classification framework was built for diagnosing cytomegalovirus status from the catalog of TCR beta chain sequences. A later analysis assigned V and J genes by comparing TCR nucleotide sequences with IMGT/GENE-DB human TR gene sequences. In a later analysis, CDR3 sequences and most-parsimonious VDJ recombination scenarios were assigned using the TCRdist pipeline. In a later analysis, every TCR beta chain was defined by the combination of its CDR3 amino acid sequence and its V-gene family, and reads without a unique V-gene family were dropped. In a later analysis, 450 to 600 highly shared, low-generation-probability nucleotide sequences were removed to address suspected cross-contamination and a sequencing artifact. A later analysis calculated a clonal expansion index for each public chain from normalized within-repertoire ranks of inferred template counts. Generation probabilities in a later analysis came from a VDJ recombination model fitted to out-of-frame rearrangements, and those results were checked against IGoR. Hypergeometric tests were used in a later analysis to score TCR-TCR, TCR-HLA and TCR-CMV co-occurrence, with a repertoire-size bias correction applied to the TCR pairs. False discovery rates were estimated in a later analysis by permuting HLA or CMV assignments 20 times. In a later analysis, co-occurring TCRs were grouped using DBSCAN, and TCRdist sequence similarity was added for clustering within HLA-allele-positive subsets. Repertoires with fewer than 30,000 or more than 120,000 public chains, plus five repertoires with anomalous nucleotide sharing, were excluded from co-occurrence clustering. TCRdb holds this immuneACCESS table with in-frame rearrangements only. Some clones are missing; in checked studies, unresolved V genes explain under half, and the rest has no known cause. V and J calls and clone size come straight from that table; D and trimming were deduced from the DNA. The sample table shows under 200,000 clones, and over 70% are seen once. 5.7% of the sample rests with the top ten.

The CDR3, cysteine through phenylalanine, is 15 amino acids long. The sequence is cut down to CDR3 DNA, 45 bases in frame from base 1. The germline V gene (reference sequence) sets CDR1 to SEHNR and CDR2 to FQNEAQ. Compared with germline, V lacks 5 bases and J lacks 5 bases; bases without a gene match: 8. The cohort consisted of approximately 670 healthy bone marrow donors. Cohort members were all nominally healthy when sampled, although unrecorded immune exposures were likely present. The donor was CMV seronegative and belonged to the group of over 350 seronegative cohort members. A peripheral blood sample was collected from each donor, and TCR beta sequencing was performed on peripheral blood mononuclear cells. The Qiagen DNeasy Blood Extraction Kit was used to extract genomic DNA from the blood cell samples.

The receptor comes from a man aged 40-49 years in good health and CMV-seronegative. The chain uses TRBV7-9 and TRBJ2-2; 7 nucleotides in the junction match TRBD1. Source material: PBMCs. The base sequence is TGTGCCAGCAGCCCCCGACAGGGTCTAACCGGGGAGCTGTTTTTT. It encodes CASSPRQGLTGELFF. The CDR3, completed at both ends by the reference TRBV7-9 and TRBJ2-2 genes, gives the full variable domain DTGVSQNPRHKITKRGQNVTFRCDPISEHNRLYWYRQTLGQGPEFLTYFQNEAQLEKSRLLSDRFSAERPKGSFSTLEIQRTEQGDSAMYLCASSPRQGLTGELFFGEGSRLTVL.